Following are 26 T cell receptor beta chains from one sample sequenced in a study of Ad26.COV2.S vaccination and SARS-CoV-2 variants. As for treatment: some 20 received Ad26.COV2.S at low or high dose, single or two shots; roughly 5 received placebo; per-sample allocation not given. The investigators took samples on day 63 after the first vaccine or placebo injection. The assay was immunoSEQ multiplex PCR, and TCRdb's table has in-frame clones only and misses some. The data show 250,000 to 300,000 clones, about 87% seen once. The sample here was peripheral blood, taken in a trial of Ad26.COV2.S vaccine versus placebo. Receptor source: a person between 18 and 60 years old who received the Ad26.COV2.S COVID-19 vaccine or a placebo.

This clone was observed a single time. The rearrangement uses TRBV20-1 and TRBJ1-2, with no clear D. Germline CDR1 and CDR2: DFQATT and SNEGSKA (reference sequence). V was shortened by 3 bases and J by 0 bases, with 17 bases between the two germline ends. The CDR3 covers 16 residues. CDR3 nucleotides: TGCAGTGCTAGTGAGAGGGCCCAAGGCTCTAACTATGGCTACACCTTC. This encodes CSASERAQGSNYGYTF.

This clone was counted a few times. This chain links TRBV4-1 with TRBJ2-7, with 12 bases identical to TRBD2. Germline values: CDR1 MGHRA, CDR2 YSYEKL. The CDR3 covers 15 residues. V gave up 3 bases and J gave up 2 bases; unmatched junction bases: 2. The DNA of the CDR3 is TGCGCCAGCAGCCAGAGACTAGCGGGGGCCTACGAGCAGTACTTC. Translating gives CASSQRLAGAYEQYF.

This chain uses TRBV7-9 with TRBJ2-5; no clear D gene. The V gene's germline CDR1 is SEHNR and CDR2 FQNEAQ (reference sequence). The CDR3 is 14 amino acids. V lost 3 bases and J 0 bases, leaving 8 bases between the germline ends. The CDR3 nucleotides read TGTGCCAGCAGCTTGGCGTTCTACCAAGAGACCCAGTACTTC. Translating gives CASSLAFYQETQYF.

The chain is built from TRBV5-8 and TRBJ1-3; D is possibly TRBD1 (5 bases). CDR3 size: 16 residues. V lost 0 bases and J lost 0, with 10 bases in between. CDR1 and CDR2 (germline): SGHTS, YDEGEE. CDR3 nucleotides: TGTGCCAGCAGCTTGGCCCTGACAGACTCTGGAAACACCATATATTTT. Translating gives CASSLALTDSGNTIYF.

The CDR3 region is CASSTLTTTGELFF. CDR3 DNA: TGCGCCAGCAGCACACTGACTACCACCGGGGAGCTGTTTTTT. The chain is built from TRBV5-1 and TRBJ2-2; the D gene is possibly TRBD2 (5 bases). Trimming shortened V by 4 bases and J by 4 bases, and 11 bases separated the two germline ends. CDR1 SGHRS and CDR2 YFSETQ come from the germline V gene. This CDR3 is built from 14 residues.

V and J are TRBV29-1 and TRBJ1-1; a possible D gene is TRBD1 (5 bases). The CDR3 spans 14 residues. V was trimmed by 7 bases and J by 1 base, leaving 16 bases between them. Germline V gene lookup returns CDR1 SQVTM and CDR2 ANQGSEA. The CDR3 spells CSAGPREGNTEAFF. CDR3 in DNA: TGCAGCGCAGGCCCCAGGGAGGGGAACACTGAAGCTTTCTTT.

The chain couples TRBV2 to TRBJ1-1, with D hard to call. V lost 0 bases and J lost 4, with 6 bases in between. CDR3 size: 13 residues. The germline gives CDR1 SNHLY, CDR2 FYNNEI. CDR3 protein: CASSEALLTEAFF. The DNA of the CDR3 is TGTGCCAGCAGTGAAGCGCTTCTCACTGAAGCTTTCTTT.

The rearrangement joins TRBV7-2 to TRBJ2-2, with D uncertain. The CDR3 has 16 residues. Germline values: CDR1 SGHTA, CDR2 FQGNSA. Trimming removed 5 bases from V and 5 bases from J, with 18 bases in between. The CDR3 sequence: CASSPPGLRRTGELFF. In nucleotides, the CDR3 is TGTGCCAGCAGCCCTCCCGGGCTCCGAAGGACCGGGGAGCTGTTTTTT.

The chain uses TRBV6-5 and TRBJ2-2; the D is unclear. Germline CDR1 MNHEY, CDR2 SVGAGI. Trimming removed 7 bases from V and 6 bases from J, with 15 bases in between. This CDR3 is 14 amino acids long. CDR3 sequence: CASKLVEGPGELFF. CDR3 DNA: TGTGCCAGCAAATTAGTCGAAGGTCCCGGGGAGCTGTTTTTT.

The chain employs TRBV2 and TRBJ1-4; no firm D call. The germline CDR1 and CDR2 sequences are SNHLY and FYNNEI. This CDR3 contains 15 residues. V lost 2 bases and J lost 0, with 7 bases in between. The CDR3 sequence: CASSEQLTTNEKLFF. The CDR3, as DNA: TGTGCCAGCAGTGAACAGTTAACAACTAATGAAAAACTGTTTTTT.

The chain couples TRBV18 to TRBJ1-1; D perhaps matches TRBD1 (6 bases). Trimming took off 4 bases at V and 1 base at J, with 7 bases between the two ends. The CDR3 sequence is 13 residues long. Germline V gene lookup returns CDR1 KGHSH and CDR2 LQKENI. CDR3 coding DNA: TGTGCCAGCTCACGACAGGCGAACACTGAAGCTTTCTTT. As protein: CASSRQANTEAFF.

This clone appeared a single time. The gene calls are TRBV9 and TRBJ2-7, with TRBD2 as a possible D gene (6 bases). Trimming cost V 0 bases and J 0 bases, with 10 bases left between them. Germline V gives CDR1 SGDLS, CDR2 YYNGEE. The CDR3 is 15 residues long. CDR3 loop: CASSVDAGSSYEQYF. In nucleotides, the CDR3 is TGTGCCAGCAGCGTAGATGCCGGGAGCTCCTACGAGCAGTACTTC.

This chain joins TRBV2 and TRBJ1-2, with D uncertain. V was shortened by 3 bases and J by 8 bases, with 10 bases between the two germline ends. The CDR3 runs 12 residues. Germline values: CDR1 SNHLY, CDR2 FYNNEI. The CDR3 spells CASSEMTRGYTF. The DNA of the CDR3 is TGTGCCAGCAGTGAGATGACGCGGGGCTACACCTTC.

The chain combines TRBV11-2 with TRBJ1-6, with D uncertain. CDR3 length equals 14 residues. Germline lookup yields CDR1 SGHAT and CDR2 FQNNGV. V gave up 5 bases and J gave up 7 bases, with 12 bases separating them. Written as DNA, the CDR3 is TGTGCCAGCAGCGTGACTTTTTCCAATTCACCCCTCCACTTT. This encodes CASSVTFSNSPLHF.

This clone was counted only a few times. The chain combines TRBV5-4 with TRBJ2-2; 8 positions agree with TRBD1. Germline V gene data show CDR1 as SGHNT and CDR2 as YYREEE (reference sequence). The CDR3 consists of 17 residues. The ends lost 6 bases at V and 6 bases at J; junction bases unmatched: 16. The CDR3 reads CASTSDRAFQKAGELFF. In DNA form, the CDR3 reads TGTGCCAGCACCTCGGACAGGGCATTTCAGAAGGCCGGGGAGCTGTTTTTT.

In DNA form, the CDR3 reads TGTGCCAGCAGCTTAGGGGCGGTCGGAACCTCCAATCAGCCCCAGCATTTT. Translated: CASSLGAVGTSNQPQHF. V usage is TRBV11-2 and J usage is TRBJ1-5; no clear D. The CDR3 is 17 amino acids. Trimming pared 1 base from V and 3 bases from J, leaving 16 bases between. Germline V lookup: CDR1 SGHAT, CDR2 FQNNGV.

This chain links TRBV5-4 with TRBJ1-3; D might be TRBD1 (6 bases). V lost 3 bases, J lost 0 bases, and 13 bases lay in between. The CDR3 totals 16 residues. The V gene's germline CDR1 is SGHNT and CDR2 YYREEE (reference sequence). CDR3 bases: TGTGCCAGCAGCTCAGGGGCGACCAACTCTGGAAACACCATATATTTT. Its protein is CASSSGATNSGNTIYF.

The rearrangement joins TRBV28 to TRBJ2-1; D gene unclear. V lost 3 bases to trimming and J lost 6 bases, with 9 bases between them. Germline-derived CDR1 and CDR2 are MDHEN and SYDVKM. This CDR3 comprises 13 residues. The DNA of the CDR3 is TGTGCCAGCAGTTTCTGGGTATCCAATGAGCAGTTCTTC. Residues: CASSFWVSNEQFF.

The rearrangement links TRBV27 to TRBJ1-1, with TRBD1 matching 8 bases. Germline assignment: CDR1 MNHEY and CDR2 SMNVEV (reference sequence). The V segment lost 3 bases and the J segment 4 bases; nucleotides outside the gene matches: 10. The CDR3 runs to 16 residues. The CDR3 coding sequence is TGTGCCAGCAGTTTCCAGGGGGCCCGCCCGGGCACTGAAGCTTTCTTT. Its translation: CASSFQGARPGTEAFF.

The V and J genes are TRBV12-3 or TRBV12-4 and TRBJ1-1; maybe TRBD1 (5 bases). CDR3 length: 13 residues. Trimming cost V 3 bases and J 2 bases, with 7 bases left between them. For the CDR3, the DNA is TGTGCCAGCAGTTTGGACATCAACACTGAAGCTTTCTTT. Protein: CASSLDINTEAFF.

V is TRBV18 and J is TRBJ2-7; D gene unclear. Trimming removed 2 bases from V and 7 bases from J, with 9 bases in between. Germline loops: CDR1 KGHSH, CDR2 LQKENI. This CDR3 comprises 12 residues. The CDR3 reads CASSPMGSEQYF. CDR3 in DNA: TGTGCCAGCTCACCAATGGGGTCGGAGCAGTACTTC.

V usage is TRBV3-1 (or the pseudogene TRBV3-2) and J usage is TRBJ2-1; D might be TRBD2 (5 bases). Germline CDR1 LGHDT, CDR2 YNNKEL (reference sequence). V dropped 5 bases and J dropped 3 bases, with 14 bases sitting between them. The CDR3 runs to 15 residues. The CDR3 sequence is CASSFPRESYNEQFF. CDR3 DNA: TGTGCCAGCAGCTTTCCTAGGGAGAGCTACAATGAGCAGTTCTTC.

This sequence joins TRBV6-5 and TRBJ1-2; D remains ambiguous. Germline loops: CDR1 MNHEY, CDR2 SVGAGI. This CDR3 is built from 15 residues. V dropped 4 bases and J dropped 4 bases, with 16 bases sitting between them. CDR3: CASSSGINEVYGYTF. As DNA, the CDR3 is TGTGCCAGCAGTTCCGGGATTAACGAGGTCTATGGCTACACCTTC.

The gene calls are TRBV6-2 or TRBV6-3 and TRBJ1-1; 9 positions agree with TRBD1. V lost 6 bases to trimming and J lost 5 bases; unmatched junction nucleotides: 13. The CDR3 extends over 16 amino acids. Germline loops: CDR1 MNHEY, CDR2 SVGEGT. The CDR3 DNA sequence: TGTGCCAGCAGCTCATACGGGACAGGGAGGCTAACTGAAGCTTTCTTT. Its protein product is CASSSYGTGRLTEAFF.

V gene TRBV11-3 combines with J gene TRBJ2-1; 7 bases match TRBD2. The V gene's germline CDR1 is SGHNT and CDR2 YENEEA. Trimming cost V 1 base and J 12 bases; bases outside gene matches: 15. The CDR3 is 16 residues long. The CDR3 here is CASSLGVAAGPEWQFF. DNA for the CDR3: TGTGCCAGCAGCTTAGGGGTAGCAGCGGGACCAGAATGGCAGTTCTTC.

This chain joins TRBV6-5 and TRBJ2-7, with D perhaps TRBD1 (6 bases). The CDR3 is 13 residues long. V dropped 5 bases and J dropped 8 bases, with 16 bases sitting between them. Germline V gene sequence: CDR1 MNHEY, CDR2 SVGAGI. Written as DNA, the CDR3 is TGTGCCAGCAGTACGGGACACATTACGAAGCAGTACTTC. Translating it yields CASSTGHITKQYF.